This TCR beta chain is from a study of blood T cell repertoires in COVID-19. TCRdb keeps only in-frame clones here, not all; method: immunoSEQ multiplex PCR. The sample contains about 140,000 clones, less than 90% of which appear only once. The CDR3 contains 15 residues. Germline V lookup: CDR1 SGDLS, CDR2 YYNGEE. Trimming pared 4 bases from V and 5 bases from J, leaving 15 bases between. This clone was observed once. The source is a human donor with COVID-19, enrolled during active disease. The donor label of this sample is uncertain. The specimen was peripheral blood. The chain combines TRBV9 with TRBJ2-2, with a tentative D call TRBD2 (6 bases). The CDR3 DNA reads TGTGCCAGCAGCTCCCGACCCAGCGGGACCGGGGAGCTGTTTTTT. Translated, it gives CASSSRPSGTGELFF.